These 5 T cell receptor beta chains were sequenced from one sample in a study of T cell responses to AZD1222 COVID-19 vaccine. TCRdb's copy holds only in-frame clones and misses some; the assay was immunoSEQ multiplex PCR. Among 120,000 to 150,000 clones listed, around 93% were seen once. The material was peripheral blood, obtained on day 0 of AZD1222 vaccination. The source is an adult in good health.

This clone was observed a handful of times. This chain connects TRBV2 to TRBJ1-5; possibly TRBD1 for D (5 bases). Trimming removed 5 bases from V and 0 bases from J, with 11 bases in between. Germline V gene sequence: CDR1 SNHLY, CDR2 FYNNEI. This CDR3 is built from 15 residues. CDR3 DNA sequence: TGTGCCAGCAGTCCGGGGGATTTTAGCAATCAGCCCCAGCATTTT. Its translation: CASSPGDFSNQPQHF.

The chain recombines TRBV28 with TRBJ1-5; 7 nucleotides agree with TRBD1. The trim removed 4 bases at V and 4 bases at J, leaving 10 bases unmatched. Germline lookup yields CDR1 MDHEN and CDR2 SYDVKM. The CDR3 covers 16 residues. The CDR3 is CASSSNRGGINQPQHF. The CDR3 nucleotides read TGTGCCAGCAGTTCAAACAGGGGTGGAATTAATCAGCCCCAGCATTTT.

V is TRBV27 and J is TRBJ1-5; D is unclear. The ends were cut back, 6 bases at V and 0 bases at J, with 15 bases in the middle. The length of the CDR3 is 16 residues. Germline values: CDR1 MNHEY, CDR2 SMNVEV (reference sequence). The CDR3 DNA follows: TGTGCCAGCAGACCGACCCTTCTTTATAGCAATCAGCCCCAGCATTTT. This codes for CASRPTLLYSNQPQHF.

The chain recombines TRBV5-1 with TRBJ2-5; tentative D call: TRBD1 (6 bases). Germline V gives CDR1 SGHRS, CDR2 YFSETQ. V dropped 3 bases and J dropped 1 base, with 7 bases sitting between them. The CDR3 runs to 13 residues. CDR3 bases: TGCGCCAGCAGCTCGACAGGCCAAGAGACCCAGTACTTC. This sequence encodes CASSSTGQETQYF.

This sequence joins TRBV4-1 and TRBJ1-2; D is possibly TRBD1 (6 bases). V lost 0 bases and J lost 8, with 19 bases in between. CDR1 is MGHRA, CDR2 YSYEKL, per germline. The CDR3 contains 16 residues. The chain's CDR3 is CASSQEQGRMGGGYTF. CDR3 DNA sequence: TGCGCCAGCAGCCAAGAACAGGGAAGGATGGGCGGCGGCTACACCTTC.